This record concerns one TCR beta chain sequence. The data belong to a study of OX40 agonist ivuxolimab in advanced cancers. Germline V CDR1 and CDR2: SGHTA, FQGNSA. The CDR3 sequence is 14 residues long. The junction had 4 bases not matched to a gene; V was cut back by 1 base and J by 5 bases. TCRdb keeps only in-frame clones here, not all; method: immunoSEQ multiplex PCR. The sample includes about 58,000 clones, about 86% of them seen just once. The material was CD4+ or CD8+ T cells sorted from blood, obtained in a trial of the OX40 agonist ivuxolimab. The chain links TRBV7-2 to TRBJ2-5, with 7 positions matching TRBD1. The clonotype was recovered from an adult with an advanced solid tumor such as melanoma, head and neck, liver or kidney cancer. CDR3 nucleotides: TGTGCCAGCAGCTTAGGAGGGGGCGTCGAGACCCAGTACTTC. Translation gives CASSLGGGVETQYF.